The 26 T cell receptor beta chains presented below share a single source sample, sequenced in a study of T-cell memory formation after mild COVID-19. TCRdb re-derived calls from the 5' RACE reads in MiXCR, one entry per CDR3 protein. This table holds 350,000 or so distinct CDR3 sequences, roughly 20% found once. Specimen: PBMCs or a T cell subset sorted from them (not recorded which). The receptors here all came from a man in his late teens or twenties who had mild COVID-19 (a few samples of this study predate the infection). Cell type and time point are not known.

Here the CDR3 reads CAIRGTLSENYEQYV. The CDR3, as DNA: TGTGCCATCAGGGGGACCTTGAGCGAGAACTACGAGCAGTACGTC. The rearrangement joins TRBV10-3 to TRBJ2-7, with D possibly being TRBD1 or TRBD2 (5 bases each). V lost 6 bases and J lost 3, with 18 bases in between. Looked up from germline, CDR1 is ENHRY and CDR2 is SYGVKD. This CDR3 has 15 residues.

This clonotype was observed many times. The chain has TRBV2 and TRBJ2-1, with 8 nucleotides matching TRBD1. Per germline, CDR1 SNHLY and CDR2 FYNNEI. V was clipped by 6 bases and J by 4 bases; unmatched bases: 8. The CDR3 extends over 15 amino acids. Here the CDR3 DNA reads TGTGCCAGCAGGGCACTCGGACAGGGATACAATGAGCAGTTCTTC. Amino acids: CASRALGQGYNEQFF.

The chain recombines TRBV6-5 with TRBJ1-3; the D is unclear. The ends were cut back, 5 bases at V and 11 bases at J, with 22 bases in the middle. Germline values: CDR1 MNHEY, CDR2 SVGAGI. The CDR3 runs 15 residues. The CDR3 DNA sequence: TGTGCCAGCAGTCCCCATGGAGTGAGGCCGGACGCCATATATTTT. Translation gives CASSPHGVRPDAIYF.

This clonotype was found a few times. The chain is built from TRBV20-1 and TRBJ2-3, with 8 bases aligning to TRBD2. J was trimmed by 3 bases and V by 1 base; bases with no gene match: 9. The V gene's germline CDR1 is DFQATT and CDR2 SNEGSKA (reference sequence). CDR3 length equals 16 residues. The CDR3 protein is CSARARGGVRTDTQYF. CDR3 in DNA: TGCAGTGCTAGAGCCCGGGGGGGAGTTAGGACAGATACGCAGTATTTT.

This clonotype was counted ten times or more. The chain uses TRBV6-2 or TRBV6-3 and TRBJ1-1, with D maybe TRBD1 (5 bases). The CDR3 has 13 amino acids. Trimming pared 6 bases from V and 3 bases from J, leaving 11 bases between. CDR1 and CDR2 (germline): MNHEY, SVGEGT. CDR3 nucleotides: TGTGCCAGCAGGTGGGGCGCCGACACTGAAGCTTTCTTT. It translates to CASRWGADTEAFF.

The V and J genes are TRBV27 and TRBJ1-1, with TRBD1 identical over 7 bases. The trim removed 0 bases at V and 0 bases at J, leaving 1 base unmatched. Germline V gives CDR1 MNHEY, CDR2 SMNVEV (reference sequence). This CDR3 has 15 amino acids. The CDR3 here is CASSLSGQMNTEAFF. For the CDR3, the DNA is TGTGCCAGCAGTTTATCGGGACAGATGAACACTGAAGCTTTCTTT.

CDR3 protein: CASSPTSVAYEQYF. For the CDR3, the DNA is TGTGCCAGCAGCCCGACTAGCGTAGCCTACGAGCAGTACTTC. V is TRBV4-2 and J is TRBJ2-7; 8 bases are shared with TRBD2. The germline V gene encodes CDR1 LGHNA and CDR2 YNFKEQ. Losses at the gene ends were 4 bases for V and 2 bases for J; bases not matched to a gene: 4. The CDR3 is 14 amino acids.

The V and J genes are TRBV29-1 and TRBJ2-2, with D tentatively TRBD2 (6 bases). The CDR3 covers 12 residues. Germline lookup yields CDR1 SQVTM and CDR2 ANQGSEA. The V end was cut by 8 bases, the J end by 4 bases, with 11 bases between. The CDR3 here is CSLGGSTGELFF. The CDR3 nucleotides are TGCAGCCTCGGGGGAAGCACCGGGGAGCTGTTTTTT.

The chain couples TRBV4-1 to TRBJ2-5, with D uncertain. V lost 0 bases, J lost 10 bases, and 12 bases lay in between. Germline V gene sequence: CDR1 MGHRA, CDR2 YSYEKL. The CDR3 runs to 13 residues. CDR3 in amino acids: CASSQDFATVQYF. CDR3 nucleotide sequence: TGCGCCAGCAGCCAAGATTTCGCTACGGTCCAGTACTTC.

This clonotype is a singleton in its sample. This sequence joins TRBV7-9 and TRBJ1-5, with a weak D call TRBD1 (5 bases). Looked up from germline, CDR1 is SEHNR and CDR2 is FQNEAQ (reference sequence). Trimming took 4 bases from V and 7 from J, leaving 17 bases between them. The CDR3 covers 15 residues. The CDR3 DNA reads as TGTGCCAGCAGCTCCGAGACAGTCCCCGGACAGCCCCAGCATTTT. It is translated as CASSSETVPGQPQHF.

CDR3 DNA sequence: TGCAGTGCCCCTGCGGGGGGGCTACCCAATGAGCAGTTCTTC. It yields the protein CSAPAGGLPNEQFF. The V call is TRBV20-1, the J call TRBJ2-1; 9 nucleotides match TRBD2. Germline CDR1 DFQATT, CDR2 SNEGSKA (reference sequence). The length of the CDR3 is 14 residues. V trimming: 6 bases; J trimming: 6 bases; junction bases outside the gene matches: 9.

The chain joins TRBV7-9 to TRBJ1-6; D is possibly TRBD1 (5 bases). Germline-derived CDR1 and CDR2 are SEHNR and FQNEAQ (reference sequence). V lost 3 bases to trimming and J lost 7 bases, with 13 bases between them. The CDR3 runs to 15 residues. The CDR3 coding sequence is TGTGCCAGCAGCTTTATCGGGGAGGGGAATTCACCCCTCCACTTT. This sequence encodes CASSFIGEGNSPLHF.

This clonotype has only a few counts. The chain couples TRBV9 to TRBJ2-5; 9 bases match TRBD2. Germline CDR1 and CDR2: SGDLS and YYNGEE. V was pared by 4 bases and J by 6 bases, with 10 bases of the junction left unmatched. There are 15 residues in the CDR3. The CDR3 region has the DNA TGTGCCAGCAGCACATACTTAGCGGGGGAGAAGACCCAGTACTTC. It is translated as CASSTYLAGEKTQYF.

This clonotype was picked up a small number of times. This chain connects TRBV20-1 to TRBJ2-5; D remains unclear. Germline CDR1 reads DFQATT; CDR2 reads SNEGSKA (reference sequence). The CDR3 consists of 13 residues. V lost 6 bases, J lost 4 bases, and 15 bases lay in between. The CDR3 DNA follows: TGCAGTGCAATAACAGCGATGCCAGAGACCCAGTACTTC. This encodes CSAITAMPETQYF.

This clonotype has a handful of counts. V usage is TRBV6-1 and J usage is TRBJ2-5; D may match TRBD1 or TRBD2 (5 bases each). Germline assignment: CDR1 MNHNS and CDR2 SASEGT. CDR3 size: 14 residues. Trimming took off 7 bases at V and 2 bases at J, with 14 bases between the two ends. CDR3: CASTLPGAQETQYF. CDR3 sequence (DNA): TGTGCCAGCACCCTGCCCGGGGCACAAGAGACCCAGTACTTC.

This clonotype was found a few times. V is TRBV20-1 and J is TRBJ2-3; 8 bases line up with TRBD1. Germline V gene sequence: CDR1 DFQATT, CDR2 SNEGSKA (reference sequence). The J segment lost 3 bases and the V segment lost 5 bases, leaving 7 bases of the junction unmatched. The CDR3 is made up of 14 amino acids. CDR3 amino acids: CSAESDRATDTQYF. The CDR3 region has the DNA TGCAGTGCTGAATCGGACAGGGCGACAGATACGCAGTATTTT.

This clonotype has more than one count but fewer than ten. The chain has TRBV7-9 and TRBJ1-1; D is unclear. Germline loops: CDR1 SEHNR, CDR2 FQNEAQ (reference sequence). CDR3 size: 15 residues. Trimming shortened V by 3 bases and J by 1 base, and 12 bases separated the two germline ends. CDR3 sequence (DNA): TGTGCCAGCAGCTTTGTCCGGGAAACGAACACTGAAGCTTTCTTT. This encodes CASSFVRETNTEAFF.

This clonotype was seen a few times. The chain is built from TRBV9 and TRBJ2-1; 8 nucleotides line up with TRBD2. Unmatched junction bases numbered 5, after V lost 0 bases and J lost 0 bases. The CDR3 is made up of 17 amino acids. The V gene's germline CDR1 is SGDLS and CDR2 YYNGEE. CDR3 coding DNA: TGTGCCAGCAGCGTAGCTTCCCGGGGGGGCTCCTACAATGAGCAGTTCTTC. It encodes CASSVASRGGSYNEQFF.

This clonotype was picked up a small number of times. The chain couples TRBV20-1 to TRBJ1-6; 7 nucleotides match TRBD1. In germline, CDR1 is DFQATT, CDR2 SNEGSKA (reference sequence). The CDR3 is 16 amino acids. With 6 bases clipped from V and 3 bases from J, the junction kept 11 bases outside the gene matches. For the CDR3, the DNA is TGCAGTGCCTTTCGGACAGGCCGAATCTATAATTCACCCCTCCACTTT. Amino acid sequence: CSAFRTGRIYNSPLHF.

Here the CDR3 reads CASSLILGSPLHF. CDR3 in DNA: TGTGCCAGCAGCTTAATTCTCGGCTCACCCCTCCACTTT. This chain connects TRBV13 to TRBJ1-6; D remains unclear. Germline CDR1 and CDR2: PRHDT and FYEKMQ (reference sequence). The CDR3 sequence is 13 residues long. Trimming cost V 2 bases and J 10 bases, with 9 bases left between them.

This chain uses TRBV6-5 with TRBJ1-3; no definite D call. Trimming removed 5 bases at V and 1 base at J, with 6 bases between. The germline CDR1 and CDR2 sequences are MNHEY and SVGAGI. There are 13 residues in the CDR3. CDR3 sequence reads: CASSPTSGNTIYF. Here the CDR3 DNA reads TGTGCCAGCAGTCCTACTTCTGGAAACACCATATATTTT.

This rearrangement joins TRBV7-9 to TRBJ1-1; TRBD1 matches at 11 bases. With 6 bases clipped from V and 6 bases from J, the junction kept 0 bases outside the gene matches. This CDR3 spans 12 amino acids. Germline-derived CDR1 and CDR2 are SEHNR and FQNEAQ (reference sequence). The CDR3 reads CASRGQGAEAFF. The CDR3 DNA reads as TGTGCCAGCAGGGGACAGGGGGCTGAAGCTTTCTTT.

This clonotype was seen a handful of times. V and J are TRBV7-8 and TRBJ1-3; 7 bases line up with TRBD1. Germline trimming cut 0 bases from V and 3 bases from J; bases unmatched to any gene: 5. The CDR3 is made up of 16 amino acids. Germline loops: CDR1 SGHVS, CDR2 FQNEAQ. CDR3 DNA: TGTGCCAGCAGCTTAGCCCCCGACAGGGTTGGAAACACCATATATTTT. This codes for CASSLAPDRVGNTIYF.

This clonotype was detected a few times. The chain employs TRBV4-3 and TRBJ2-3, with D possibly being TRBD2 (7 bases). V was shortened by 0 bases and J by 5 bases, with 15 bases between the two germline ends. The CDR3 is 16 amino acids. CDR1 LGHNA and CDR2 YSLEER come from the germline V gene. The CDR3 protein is CASSQDRGAGKDTQYF. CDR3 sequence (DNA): TGCGCCAGCAGCCAAGATCGGGGGGCGGGGAAAGATACGCAGTATTTT.

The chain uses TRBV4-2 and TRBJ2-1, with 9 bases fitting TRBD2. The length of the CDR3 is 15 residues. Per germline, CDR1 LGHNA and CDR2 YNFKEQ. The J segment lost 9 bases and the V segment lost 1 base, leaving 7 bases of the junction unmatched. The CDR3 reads CASSQGLAAPGEQFF. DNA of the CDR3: TGTGCCAGCAGCCAAGGACTAGCGGCCCCTGGTGAGCAGTTCTTC.

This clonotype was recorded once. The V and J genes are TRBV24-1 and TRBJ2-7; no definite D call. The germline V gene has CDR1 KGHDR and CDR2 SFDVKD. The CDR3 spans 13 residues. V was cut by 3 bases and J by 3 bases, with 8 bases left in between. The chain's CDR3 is CATSDTNSYEQYF. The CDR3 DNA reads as TGTGCCACCAGTGATACTAACAGCTACGAGCAGTACTTC.